The 32 T cell receptor beta chains below come from one sample, sequenced in a study of blood T cell repertoires in COVID-19. The data were produced by immunoSEQ multiplex PCR, yet TCRdb's version contains in-frame clones alone and is incomplete. The table records tens of thousands of clones, around nine tenths of them present only once. The sequenced material came from peripheral blood. The origin of the receptors is a human donor in a cohort sampled during active COVID-19.

The chain links TRBV9 to TRBJ2-3; 7 bases agree with TRBD1. The CDR3 spans 16 residues. Per germline, CDR1 SGDLS and CDR2 YYNGEE. Trimming removed 1 base from V and 0 bases from J; junction bases left unmatched: 5. The CDR3 DNA reads as TGTGCCAGCAGCGTAAGACAGGGAGCAAGCACAGATACGCAGTATTTT. It codes for CASSVRQGASTDTQYF.

The chain combines TRBV4-2 with TRBJ2-2; D is unclear. The CDR3 is made up of 16 amino acids. Trimming left V 0 bases short and J 3 bases short, with 11 bases between. The V gene's germline CDR1 is LGHNA and CDR2 YNFKEQ. The CDR3 spells CASSQDHYYYTGELFF. CDR3 sequence (DNA): TGTGCCAGCAGCCAAGATCACTACTACTACACCGGGGAGCTGTTTTTT.

The chain combines TRBV20-1 with TRBJ2-7; 10 bases line up with TRBD2. The CDR3 loop spans 11 amino acids. The V and J ends lost 2 bases and 12 bases, in that order; junction bases with no gene match: 4. Germline V gene data show CDR1 as DFQATT and CDR2 as SNEGSKA (reference sequence). CDR3 nucleotides: TGCAGTGCTAGACTAGCGGGGGCGGTGTACTTC. Translated: CSARLAGAVYF.

The rearrangement uses TRBV6-5 and TRBJ2-2; 9 positions agree with TRBD1. Per germline, CDR1 MNHEY and CDR2 SVGAGI. J gave up 15 bases and V 4 bases, and 12 bases lay outside the gene matches. The CDR3 covers 14 residues. The CDR3 DNA reads as TGTGCCAGCAGTTCTATGACCGGGACAGGGAGGGTGTTTTTT. The encoded protein is CASSSMTGTGRVFF.

The rearrangement joins TRBV18 to TRBJ1-5; D is unresolved. Germline V gives CDR1 KGHSH, CDR2 LQKENI. Deletions cut 1 base from V and 0 bases from J, with 10 bases between. The CDR3 is 16 amino acids. CDR3 region: CASSPRAGNSNQPQHF. CDR3 coding DNA: TGTGCCAGCTCACCACGAGCAGGTAATAGCAATCAGCCCCAGCATTTT. The whole variable domain, remainder taken from reference TRBV18 and TRBJ1-5, is NAGVMQNPRHLVRRRGQEARLRCSPMKGHSHVYWYRQLPEEGLKFMVYLQKENIIDESGMPKERFSAEFPKEGPSILRIQQVVRGDSAAYFCASSPRAGNSNQPQHFGDGTRLSIL.

The chain employs TRBV7-3 and TRBJ2-7; TRBD1 matches 7 bases. J was trimmed by 2 bases and V by 5 bases; bases with no gene match: 9. The CDR3 totals 15 residues. In germline, CDR1 is SGHTA, CDR2 FQGTGA. The CDR3 sequence is CASSRDRAPTYEQYF. CDR3 in DNA: TGTGCCAGCAGCCGCGACAGGGCCCCAACCTACGAGCAGTACTTC.

The rearrangement links TRBV24-1 to TRBJ2-3, with 9 bases fitting TRBD1. Germline V gene data show CDR1 as KGHDR and CDR2 as SFDVKD. The CDR3 contains 16 residues. Germline trimming cut 3 bases from V and 3 bases from J; bases unmatched to any gene: 6. This CDR3 is CATSDRGGQGTDTQYF. The DNA of the CDR3 is TGTGCCACCAGTGATCGGGGAGGACAGGGGACAGATACGCAGTATTTT.

This chain links TRBV7-2 with TRBJ2-2; D perhaps matches TRBD2 (6 bases). Per germline, CDR1 SGHTA and CDR2 FQGNSA. This CDR3 has 14 amino acids. V was cut by 2 bases and J by 7 bases, with 11 bases left in between. CDR3 bases: TGTGCCAGCAGCTTATACGAGGGAGGCGGGGAGCTGTTTTTT. It encodes CASSLYEGGGELFF.

The J gene is TRBJ2-7, the V gene TRBV6-5; D unresolved. There are 14 residues in the CDR3. The V gene lost 2 bases and the J gene lost 2 bases, with 10 bases spanning the gap. Germline V gene data show CDR1 as MNHEY and CDR2 as SVGAGI. CDR3 sequence: CASSYNRVTYEQYF. In DNA form, the CDR3 reads TGTGCCAGCAGTTACAACCGGGTTACCTACGAGCAGTACTTC.

A single count supports this clone. The CDR3 DNA follows: TGTGCCAGCTCACCAAGACAGGGTGGTATTGACGAGCAGTACTTC. It specifies CASSPRQGGIDEQYF. The chain recombines TRBV18 with TRBJ2-7, with 7 bases identical to TRBD1. The CDR3 contains 15 residues. V shed 2 bases, J shed 5 bases, and the junction held 9 bases outside the gene matches. CDR1 KGHSH and CDR2 LQKENI come from the germline V gene.

This chain connects TRBV6-6 to TRBJ1-1, with D perhaps matching TRBD1 (5 bases). The CDR3 is 14 amino acids. V dropped 6 bases and J dropped 5 bases, with 16 bases sitting between them. Germline V gives CDR1 MNHNY, CDR2 SVGAGI (reference sequence). The chain's CDR3 is CASRGGGPGTEAFF. CDR3 nucleotide sequence: TGTGCCAGCAGGGGGGGAGGGCCCGGGACTGAAGCTTTCTTT.

The chain is built from TRBV5-1 and TRBJ1-1; D call uncertain. The CDR3 length is 15 residues. V was clipped by 0 bases and J by 1 base, with 10 bases between them. Germline CDR1 and CDR2: SGHRS and YFSETQ. This CDR3 reads CASSLASSENTEAFF. In DNA, the CDR3 is TGCGCCAGCAGCTTGGCTAGTTCAGAGAACACTGAAGCTTTCTTT.

The V and J genes are TRBV19 and TRBJ1-2; 9 bases are shared with TRBD1. CDR3 length: 15 amino acids. The germline CDR1 and CDR2 sequences are LNHDA and SQIVND (reference sequence). The V and J ends lost 5 bases and 5 bases, in that order; junction bases with no gene match: 9. The CDR3 region has the DNA TGTGCCAGTAGTGTCCCCGGGACAGGGAGGTATGGCTACACCTTC. Its protein product is CASSVPGTGRYGYTF.

This clone was detected a few times. V usage is TRBV5-4 and J usage is TRBJ1-1, with TRBD1 matching 7 bases. Trimming at V came to 2 bases and at J to 2 bases, leaving 12 bases not matched to a gene. Germline V lookup: CDR1 SGHNT, CDR2 YYREEE (reference sequence). This CDR3 has 17 residues. CDR3 bases: TGTGCCAGCAGCTTCAGACAGGGAGGTAAGGGAAACACTGAAGCTTTCTTT. Its translation is CASSFRQGGKGNTEAFF.

The chain links TRBV12-3 or TRBV12-4 to TRBJ1-2; D not certain. V was clipped by 1 base and J by 6 bases, with 9 bases between them. The CDR3 spans 13 residues. The CDR3 nucleotides are TGTGCCAGCAGTTTAGGTCCTACAGATGGCTACACCTTC. Protein sequence: CASSLGPTDGYTF.

The CDR3 sequence is CASSPSSGGYTF. CDR3 sequence (DNA): TGTGCCAGCAGCCCATCCTCCGGGGGCTACACCTTC. This chain connects TRBV7-9 to TRBJ1-2; D is uncertain. CDR1 SEHNR and CDR2 FQNEAQ come from the germline V gene (reference sequence). V lost 5 bases, J lost 8 bases, and 12 bases lay in between. The CDR3 sequence is 12 residues long. Drawing the rest from reference TRBV7-9 and TRBJ1-2, the complete variable domain is DTGVSQNPRHKITKRGQNVTFRCDPISEHNRLYWYRQTLGQGPEFLTYFQNEAQLEKSRLLSDRFSAERPKGSFSTLEIQRTEQGDSAMYLCASSPSSGGYTFGSGTRLTVV.

The chain links TRBV6-6 to TRBJ1-5, with D unresolved. Trimming removed 6 bases from V and 0 bases from J, with 15 bases in between. Germline V lookup: CDR1 MNHNY, CDR2 SVGAGI (reference sequence). This CDR3 comprises 16 residues. The CDR3 DNA is TGTGCCAGCAGCCGCCGGACTGGAGATAGCAATCAGCCCCAGCATTTT. Translated, it gives CASSRRTGDSNQPQHF.

The CDR3 nucleotides read TGTGCCAGCAACCCCAGGGCGGCTAATGAAAAACTGTTTTTT. This translates into CASNPRAANEKLFF. The rearrangement uses TRBV2 and TRBJ1-4, with D possibly TRBD1 on 5 matching bases. The V and J ends lost 7 bases and 3 bases respectively, with 12 bases between them. This CDR3 comprises 14 residues. Germline CDR1 and CDR2: SNHLY and FYNNEI.

The genes are TRBV7-2 and TRBJ2-5, with D perhaps matching TRBD1 (6 bases). Trimming stripped 5 bases from V and 4 bases from J, with 17 bases between. Germline V lookup: CDR1 SGHTA, CDR2 FQGNSA. The CDR3 spans 15 residues. The CDR3 DNA reads as TGTGCCAGCAGCCCTCGGGACAACTGGGGAGAGACCCAGTACTTC. Amino acid sequence: CASSPRDNWGETQYF.

The V call is TRBV18, the J call TRBJ1-4, with TRBD1 identical over 7 bases. Germline values: CDR1 KGHSH, CDR2 LQKENI. V lost 1 base and J lost 5; bases outside the gene matches: 4. The CDR3 runs to 15 residues. The CDR3 spells CASSPRQGTNEKLFF. CDR3 sequence (DNA): TGTGCCAGCTCACCACGACAGGGCACAAATGAAAAACTGTTTTTT.

This chain joins TRBV4-3 and TRBJ1-2; D remains unclear. CDR1 is LGHNA and CDR2 is YSLEER in the germline V gene. CDR3 length: 14 residues. V gave up 0 bases and J gave up 1 base, with 6 bases separating them. CDR3 in DNA: TGCGCCAGCAGCCAAGACGCAGTTAACTATGGCTACACCTTC. It codes for CASSQDAVNYGYTF.

The chain is built from TRBV3-1 (or the pseudogene TRBV3-2) and TRBJ1-3; 8 positions match TRBD1. CDR1 is LGHDT, CDR2 YNNKEL, per germline (reference sequence). The trim removed 3 bases at V and 1 base at J, leaving 5 bases unmatched. The CDR3 is 16 residues long. The CDR3 DNA is TGTGCCAGCAGCCACCCCCGGACAGGGTCTGGAAACACCATATATTTT. Amino acids: CASSHPRTGSGNTIYF.

This chain links TRBV5-1 with TRBJ1-6, with TRBD1 as a possible D gene (6 bases). The CDR3 has 17 amino acids. The ends were cut back, 4 bases at V and 6 bases at J, with 20 bases in the middle. Germline V gene lookup returns CDR1 SGHRS and CDR2 YFSETQ. The CDR3 DNA is TGCGCCAGCAGCCTGGACGTGGGGGCCTGGGGTAATTCACCCCTCCACTTT. Encoded protein: CASSLDVGAWGNSPLHF.

The chain uses TRBV5-1 and TRBJ2-2; D perhaps matches TRBD2 (6 bases). Germline CDR1 reads SGHRS; CDR2 reads YFSETQ. The CDR3 runs 18 residues. Between the trimmed V and J ends, which lost 4 bases and 3 bases, there was a span of 22 bases. The chain's CDR3 is CASSPYRRGRSDTGELFF. DNA of the CDR3: TGCGCCAGCAGCCCCTATCGGAGGGGCAGGTCGGACACCGGGGAGCTGTTTTTT.

Regarding this clone: Other DNA sequences from this sample encode an identical CDR3 as well. The V gene is TRBV10-1, the J gene TRBJ1-1; the match to TRBD1 covers 8 bases. This CDR3 has 13 amino acids. V was clipped by 5 bases and J by 3 bases; unmatched bases: 2. Germline V lookup: CDR1 WNHNN, CDR2 SYGVQD (reference sequence). CDR3 sequence: CASSPQGDTEAFF. CDR3 sequence (DNA): TGCGCCAGCAGTCCACAGGGGGACACTGAAGCTTTCTTT.

This clone has only one observation. The chain couples TRBV5-6 to TRBJ2-3; D is possibly TRBD2 (6 bases). CDR1 SGHDT and CDR2 YYEEEE come from the germline V gene. With 1 base removed from V and 0 bases from J, the gap between germline ends came to 15 bases. The CDR3 has 17 amino acids. The CDR3, as DNA: TGTGCCAGCAGCTTGTTGCGGGGAGGCACTAGCACAGATACGCAGTATTTT. This codes for CASSLLRGGTSTDTQYF.

V and J are TRBV6-5 and TRBJ2-7; 8 nucleotides match TRBD1. V gave up 6 bases and J gave up 4 bases; unmatched junction bases: 8. The CDR3 contains 14 residues. The germline gives CDR1 MNHEY, CDR2 SVGAGI. For the CDR3, the DNA is TGTGCCAGCAGCTGGGCCCGGACAGGGTACGAGCAGTACTTC. It yields the protein CASSWARTGYEQYF.

J is TRBJ1-2 and V is TRBV27; 7 bases align to TRBD1. The CDR3 runs 14 residues. The V segment lost 4 bases and the J segment 4 bases; nucleotides outside the gene matches: 6. Germline-derived CDR1 and CDR2 are MNHEY and SMNVEV (reference sequence). This CDR3 reads CASSSLTGVYGYTF. The CDR3 DNA sequence: TGTGCCAGCAGTTCACTCACAGGGGTCTATGGCTACACCTTC.

The chain joins TRBV2 to TRBJ1-2; D is unclear. Germline CDR1 is SNHLY and CDR2 is FYNNEI. CDR3 length: 14 amino acids. V was cut by 4 bases and J by 3 bases, with 12 bases left in between. CDR3 sequence: CASSVNSVHYGYTF. Here the CDR3 DNA reads TGTGCCAGCAGTGTTAACAGTGTCCACTATGGCTACACCTTC. Full variable domain (remainder filled in from reference TRBV2 and TRBJ1-2): EPEVTQTPSHQVTQMGQEVILRCVPISNHLYFYWYRQILGQKVEFLVSFYNNEISEKSEIFDDQFSVERPDGSNFTLKIRSTKLEDSAMYFCASSVNSVHYGYTFGSGTRLTVV.

The V and J genes are TRBV11-2 and TRBJ1-1, with D possibly matching TRBD1 (5 bases). Trimming took off 4 bases at V and 4 bases at J, with 13 bases between the two ends. CDR1 and CDR2 (germline): SGHAT, FQNNGV. The CDR3 is made up of 14 amino acids. The CDR3: CASSSSPGGTEAFF. The CDR3 bases are TGTGCCAGCAGCTCCTCCCCCGGGGGCACTGAAGCTTTCTTT.

On this clone itself: One end of the junction varies from germline; a read error may be responsible. The V call is TRBV5-6, the J call TRBJ2-7, with a tentative D call TRBD1 (6 bases). Germline V gene lookup returns CDR1 SGHDT and CDR2 YYEEEE. The CDR3 is made up of 12 amino acids. CDR3 sequence (DNA): TGTGCCAGCAGCGCACCGACAGGCAAGACATCTTTC. It yields the protein CASSAPTGKTSF.

V gene TRBV4-1 combines with J gene TRBJ2-4, with a possible D match to TRBD2 (7 bases). Trimming stripped 1 base from V and 7 bases from J, with 20 bases between. The CDR3 runs to 17 residues. The germline CDR1 and CDR2 sequences are MGHRA and YSYEKL. In nucleotides, the CDR3 is TGCGCCAGCAGCCAAGTGGAGGCGGGGGCTTTCGGGAACATTCAGTACTTC. Translation gives CASSQVEAGAFGNIQYF.